This passage covers 23 T cell receptor beta chains from one sample sequenced in a study of shared clonotypes between healthy human individuals. Measured with immunoSEQ multiplex PCR; TCRdb has only the in-frame clones, and not every one. The table lists about 520,000 clones, more than 75% of them singletons. Sequenced sample: PBMCs. These receptor sequences come from a woman between 40 and 55 years old in good health. Some clones in this sample may be carry-over from other donors' samples.

The chain recombines TRBV28 with TRBJ1-3, with a tentative D call TRBD1 (5 bases). V was shortened by 8 bases and J by 0 bases, with 17 bases between the two germline ends. The CDR3 runs to 16 residues. Germline assignment: CDR1 MDHEN and CDR2 SYDVKM. The CDR3 DNA follows: TGTGCCAGCCCCCCGGCAGGGCGCTACTCTGGAAACACCATATATTTT. Amino acid sequence: CASPPAGRYSGNTIYF.

This clone was detected only a few times. Other DNA sequences in this sample translate to the same CDR3. J is TRBJ1-1 and V is TRBV5-1; D is unresolved. Looked up from germline, CDR1 is SGHRS and CDR2 is YFSETQ. The CDR3 consists of 12 residues. V was pared by 5 bases and J by 3 bases, with 8 bases between. The CDR3: CASREGDTEAFF. The CDR3 DNA is TGCGCCAGCAGGGAGGGAGACACTGAAGCTTTCTTT.

This clone was seen once. V gene TRBV7-3 combines with J gene TRBJ2-2; D call uncertain. The V and J ends lost 1 base and 3 bases respectively, with 9 bases between them. This CDR3 spans 15 amino acids. Germline V gene lookup returns CDR1 SGHTA and CDR2 FQGTGA. The CDR3: CASSLSGRYTGELFF. The CDR3, as DNA: TGTGCCAGCAGCTTAAGCGGCCGGTACACCGGGGAGCTGTTTTTT.

The table lists this clone with a few counts. Other DNA sequences within the sample encode an identical CDR3. The rearrangement joins TRBV15 to TRBJ1-5, with 7 nucleotides matching TRBD1. Germline-derived CDR1 and CDR2 are LNHNV and YYDKDF (reference sequence). This CDR3 is built from 14 residues. J lost 2 bases, V lost 5 bases, and 3 bases had no gene match. The CDR3 reads CATSRGTGNQPQHF. CDR3 bases: TGTGCCACCAGCCGCGGGACAGGCAATCAGCCCCAGCATTTT.

The chain uses TRBV30 and TRBJ2-2; TRBD1 aligns across 8 bases. Looked up from germline, CDR1 is GTSNPN and CDR2 is SVGIG (reference sequence). V dropped 5 bases and J dropped 0; count of bases not matched to a gene: 5. The CDR3 spans 15 residues. CDR3 sequence reads: CAWEQGGTNTGELFF. The CDR3 DNA sequence: TGTGCCTGGGAACAGGGGGGAACGAACACCGGGGAGCTGTTTTTT.

The rearrangement joins TRBV29-1 to TRBJ1-2, with D hard to call. CDR3 length: 9 residues. CDR1 is SQVTM and CDR2 is ANQGSEA in the germline V gene. V lost 3 bases and J lost 7, with 3 bases in between. The CDR3 sequence: CSVEGGYTF. In nucleotides, the CDR3 is TGCAGCGTTGAGGGTGGCTACACCTTC.

This clone is a singleton in its sample. The chain combines TRBV5-1 with TRBJ2-4; 10 nucleotides align to TRBD2. J was trimmed by 8 bases and V by 2 bases; bases with no gene match: 4. The CDR3 is 14 amino acids. Germline CDR1 and CDR2: SGHRS and YFSETQ. The CDR3 loop is CASSFTSGADIQYF. CDR3 nucleotide sequence: TGCGCCAGCAGCTTCACTAGCGGGGCGGACATTCAGTACTTC.

V gene TRBV28 combines with J gene TRBJ1-1; the D is unclear. The germline CDR1 and CDR2 sequences are MDHEN and SYDVKM. This CDR3 contains 15 residues. V lost 5 bases to trimming and J lost 1 base, with 14 bases between them. The CDR3 nucleotides are TGTGCCAGCAGTCCGGTCTCTACCTGGAACACTGAAGCTTTCTTT. It specifies CASSPVSTWNTEAFF.

The CDR3 nucleotides are TGTGCCAGCAGCGTAGGAGGGGTTTTGGTCAATGAGCAGTTCTTC. Residues: CASSVGGVLVNEQFF. The chain couples TRBV9 to TRBJ2-1, with D perhaps TRBD1 or TRBD2 (5 bases each). The CDR3 has 15 residues. Trimming left V 0 bases short and J 6 bases short, with 13 bases between. Looked up from germline, CDR1 is SGDLS and CDR2 is YYNGEE.

V usage is TRBV7-9 and J usage is TRBJ2-6; 12 bases map to TRBD2. V lost 5 bases, J lost 0 bases, and 5 bases stayed unmatched. The CDR3 spans 18 residues. Germline-derived CDR1 and CDR2 are SEHNR and FQNEAQ (reference sequence). The DNA of the CDR3 is TGTGCCAGCAGCCTGGGACTAGCGGGCCTCTCTGGGGCCAACGTCCTGACTTTC. Protein sequence: CASSLGLAGLSGANVLTF.

The genes are TRBV5-1 and TRBJ1-1; maybe TRBD1 (5 bases). V dropped 0 bases and J dropped 2 bases, with 11 bases sitting between them. There are 15 residues in the CDR3. Germline lookup yields CDR1 SGHRS and CDR2 YFSETQ. The CDR3, as DNA: TGCGCCAGCAGCTTGGGACAGACCTCTAACACTGAAGCTTTCTTT. It specifies CASSLGQTSNTEAFF. The variable domain in full, with the rest retrieved from reference TRBV5-1 and TRBJ1-1, is KAGVTQTPRYLIKTRGQQVTLSCSPISGHRSVSWYQQTPGQGLQFLFEYFSETQRNKGNFPGRFSGRQFSNSRSEMNVSTLELGDSALYLCASSLGQTSNTEAFFGQGTRLTVV.

The CDR3 sequence is CASSWAKGQGSQPQHF. The CDR3 bases are TGTGCCAGCAGCTGGGCGAAGGGACAGGGAAGTCAGCCCCAGCATTTT. The chain recombines TRBV28 with TRBJ1-5; 9 bases are a match to TRBD1. Germline V gene lookup returns CDR1 MDHEN and CDR2 SYDVKM. The CDR3 sequence is 16 residues long. V lost 6 bases and J lost 6; bases outside the gene matches: 12.

The V gene is TRBV19, the J gene TRBJ2-7; 10 positions match TRBD1. CDR1 is LNHDA and CDR2 is SQIVND in the germline V gene (reference sequence). The V segment lost 5 bases and the J segment 4 bases; nucleotides outside the gene matches: 8. The CDR3 covers 15 residues. As DNA, the CDR3 is TGTGCCAGTAGTGAACAGGGGGACAGGGGATACGAGCAGTACTTC. It translates to CASSEQGDRGYEQYF.

In nucleotides, the CDR3 is TGTGCCAGCAGTAACGGGAAAGGACAGATTTATGGCTACACCTTC. This encodes CASSNGKGQIYGYTF. The gene calls are TRBV28 and TRBJ1-2; D may be TRBD1 (6 bases). This CDR3 region has 15 residues. Germline CDR1 MDHEN, CDR2 SYDVKM. Trimming left V 5 bases short and J 5 bases short, with 18 bases between.

In nucleotides, the CDR3 is TGTGCCAGCAGCGGTGGAGCGGGAGGGAGGGAGACCCAGTACTTC. Protein: CASSGGAGGRETQYF. The chain links TRBV4-2 to TRBJ2-5, with 10 bases that match TRBD2. Germline lookup yields CDR1 LGHNA and CDR2 YNFKEQ. With V trimmed by 5 bases and J by 5 bases, 8 bases remained unmatched. This CDR3 comprises 15 residues.

CDR3 residues: CASSQYVWTGELFF. The CDR3 DNA is TGCGCCAGCAGCCAGTACGTATGGACCGGGGAGCTGTTTTTT. The chain carries TRBV4-1 and TRBJ2-2, with D hard to call. In germline, CDR1 is MGHRA, CDR2 YSYEKL. The V and J ends lost 3 bases and 5 bases respectively, with 10 bases between them. This CDR3 is 14 amino acids long.

This rearrangement joins TRBV28 to TRBJ2-7; 9 bases are shared with TRBD2. V shed 0 bases and J 9 bases; nucleotides not matched to a gene: 9. This CDR3 region has 15 residues. Germline assignment: CDR1 MDHEN and CDR2 SYDVKM. In nucleotides, the CDR3 is TGTGCCAGCAGTTTATGGGGTGGTAGCGGGAGTAGGCAGTACTTC. It specifies CASSLWGGSGSRQYF.

The chain links TRBV28 to TRBJ2-2; either TRBD1 or TRBD2 may fit D (5 bases each). Germline lookup yields CDR1 MDHEN and CDR2 SYDVKM. V was shortened by 5 bases and J by 7 bases, with 11 bases between the two germline ends. The CDR3 runs 13 residues. CDR3 in amino acids: CASSRDLGGELFF. Here the CDR3 DNA reads TGTGCCAGCAGTCGGGACCTCGGCGGGGAGCTGTTTTTT.

The chain has TRBV4-2 and TRBJ2-3, with D possibly being TRBD2 (6 bases). The CDR3 sequence is 15 residues long. V was shortened by 2 bases and J by 4 bases, with 13 bases between the two germline ends. Germline V lookup: CDR1 LGHNA, CDR2 YNFKEQ. The CDR3 nucleotides read TGTGCCAGCAGCCAACAACGACTAGACGCAGATACGCAGTATTTT. Protein sequence: CASSQQRLDADTQYF.

This clone has more than one count but fewer than ten. The chain is built from TRBV4-1 and TRBJ2-5, with D possibly being TRBD1 (6 bases). Trimming removed 3 bases at V and 0 bases at J, with 11 bases between. The germline V gene encodes CDR1 MGHRA and CDR2 YSYEKL. CDR3 length: 15 residues. This CDR3 is CASSHYGQNQETQYF. The CDR3 region has the DNA TGCGCCAGCAGCCATTACGGACAGAACCAAGAGACCCAGTACTTC.

This clone occurred once. Other DNA sequences in the sample encode the same CDR3. This sequence joins TRBV28 and TRBJ1-1, with D tentatively TRBD1 (5 bases). Trimming took 6 bases from V and 5 from J, leaving 16 bases between them. Germline CDR1 and CDR2: MDHEN and SYDVKM. This CDR3 has 14 amino acids. CDR3: CASSPGGIRTEAFF. Here the CDR3 DNA reads TGTGCCAGCAGCCCTGGGGGAATCCGGACTGAAGCTTTCTTT.

The chain links TRBV5-4 to TRBJ2-3, with a weak D call TRBD2 (5 bases). The CDR3 sequence is 15 residues long. From germline, CDR1 is SGHNT and CDR2 YYREEE (reference sequence). V was clipped by 0 bases and J by 1 base, with 9 bases between them. As DNA, the CDR3 is TGTGCCAGCAGCTTGGGGGGTAGCGGCACAGATACGCAGTATTTT. Protein sequence: CASSLGGSGTDTQYF.

The chain is built from TRBV19 and TRBJ1-1; D not resolved. The CDR3 contains 13 residues. CDR1 and CDR2 (germline): LNHDA, SQIVND (reference sequence). V lost 5 bases and J 4 bases, leaving 11 bases between the germline ends. CDR3 sequence: CASSPRFGTEAFF. The CDR3 DNA sequence: TGTGCCAGTAGTCCACGGTTCGGCACTGAAGCTTTCTTT.